The next 22 T cell receptor beta chains were all read from a single sample in a study of blood T cell repertoires in COVID-19. The repertoire was sequenced with immunoSEQ multiplex PCR; TCRdb's copy has only in-frame clones and lacks some. The sample shows 95,000 to 100,000 clones, under 85% of them seen only once. The sequenced material came from peripheral blood. Receptors were obtained from a human donor in a cohort sampled during active COVID-19.

The table lists this clone with a count of one. The rearrangement joins TRBV24-1 to TRBJ2-5; D is perhaps TRBD1 (8 bases). The V end lost 9 bases, the J end lost 3 bases, and 16 bases lay between the germline ends. CDR1 is KGHDR, CDR2 SFDVKD, per germline. This CDR3 has 14 residues. The CDR3 DNA is TGTGCCACCCGGGGGGCAGGGGGCGAAGAGACCCAGTACTTC. The encoded protein is CATRGAGGEETQYF.

The CDR3 coding sequence is TGTGCCAGCAGCTTAGGCGGGGGGAGCTCCTACGAGCAGTACTTC. Its translation is CASSLGGGSSYEQYF. The genes are TRBV13 and TRBJ2-7; 7 bases are shared with TRBD2. V dropped 0 bases and J dropped 0; count of bases not matched to a gene: 2. The CDR3 sequence is 15 residues long. CDR1 and CDR2 from the germline V gene are PRHDT and FYEKMQ (reference sequence).

This clone was picked up a small number of times. V and J are TRBV24-1 and TRBJ1-2, with 8 bases lining up with TRBD1. This CDR3 is built from 15 residues. Germline-derived CDR1 and CDR2 are KGHDR and SFDVKD. With 4 bases clipped from V and 4 bases from J, the junction kept 7 bases outside the gene matches. The CDR3 here is CATSDGQGESYGYTF. The CDR3 region has the DNA TGTGCCACCAGTGACGGACAGGGTGAAAGCTATGGCTACACCTTC.

The chain recombines TRBV5-4 with TRBJ1-6, with TRBD1 as a possible D gene (6 bases). The germline CDR1 and CDR2 sequences are SGHNT and YYREEE (reference sequence). The length of the CDR3 is 19 residues. V lost 1 base and J lost 7, with 24 bases in between. The CDR3: CASSLREGGATRSNSPLHF. CDR3 DNA sequence: TGTGCCAGCAGCTTGAGGGAGGGGGGGGCCACCCGCTCCAATTCACCCCTCCACTTT.

The rearrangement links TRBV7-6 to TRBJ2-7; possible D gene TRBD2, 6 bases. The V and J ends lost 5 bases and 0 bases respectively, with 14 bases between them. The CDR3 covers 15 residues. Germline V CDR1 and CDR2: SGHVS, FNYEAQ. CDR3 sequence (DNA): TGTGCCAGCAGCCTGACTAGTTCCTCCTCCTACGAGCAGTACTTC. Translation gives CASSLTSSSSYEQYF.

The V and J genes are TRBV2 and TRBJ1-1; D gene ambiguous. The CDR3 has 13 amino acids. V gave up 5 bases and J gave up 14 bases, with 21 bases separating them. Germline CDR1 reads SNHLY; CDR2 reads FYNNEI. This CDR3 reads CASSPTRLRDPFF. CDR3 DNA: TGTGCCAGCAGTCCAACAAGACTCAGAGATCCCTTCTTT.

The gene calls are TRBV15 and TRBJ2-5; D ambiguous. V was pared by 1 base and J by 6 bases, with 18 bases between. Looked up from germline, CDR1 is LNHNV and CDR2 is YYDKDF (reference sequence). The CDR3 is made up of 16 amino acids. In DNA, the CDR3 is TGTGCCACCAGCAGAGTCAAGGAGTACCTTGCCCAGACCCAGTACTTC. It translates to CATSRVKEYLAQTQYF.

The V gene is TRBV12-3 or TRBV12-4, the J gene TRBJ2-5, with a tentative D call TRBD2 (5 bases). The CDR3 runs to 13 residues. V was clipped by 6 bases and J by 7 bases, with 15 bases between them. CDR3 region: CASSNDLGVTQYF. The CDR3 DNA reads TGTGCCAGCAGCAATGACCTGGGAGTGACCCAGTACTTC.

The chain recombines TRBV7-2 with TRBJ2-3; D gene uncertain. Germline CDR1 and CDR2: SGHTA and FQGNSA. V was trimmed by 0 bases and J by 5 bases, leaving 6 bases between them. There are 13 residues in the CDR3. In DNA, the CDR3 is TGTGCCAGCAGCTTAGCGCGCCGAGATACGCAGTATTTT. Translating gives CASSLARRDTQYF.

The CDR3 spells CASSTGGVGAQYF. The CDR3 DNA is TGTGCCAGCAGCACAGGAGGGGTGGGGGCCCAGTACTTC. The rearrangement uses TRBV7-9 and TRBJ2-5, with TRBD2 as a possible D gene (6 bases). The CDR3 runs to 13 residues. Trimming shortened V by 5 bases and J by 9 bases, and 16 bases separated the two germline ends. Germline CDR1 is SEHNR and CDR2 is FQNEAQ (reference sequence).

The chain has TRBV7-9 and TRBJ2-2; D not certain. Trimming pared 5 bases from V and 3 bases from J, leaving 16 bases between. Germline V lookup: CDR1 SEHNR, CDR2 FQNEAQ (reference sequence). The CDR3 has 16 amino acids. CDR3 nucleotides: TGTGCCAGCAGCCCGCTGTCGAGATCTGACACCGGGGAGCTGTTTTTT. It yields the protein CASSPLSRSDTGELFF.

This clone was counted a single time. The chain couples TRBV10-1 to TRBJ2-5; TRBD1 matches at 9 bases. Germline CDR1 is WNHNN and CDR2 is SYGVQD (reference sequence). With 2 bases clipped from V and 5 bases from J, the junction kept 9 bases outside the gene matches. The CDR3 sequence is 16 residues long. CDR3 DNA sequence: TGCGCCAGCAGTGAGGGAGTGACAGGGGGTCGGGAGACCCAGTACTTC. Translated, it gives CASSEGVTGGRETQYF.

This chain links TRBV7-2 with TRBJ1-1, with D perhaps matching TRBD1 (5 bases). V lost 1 base and J lost 5, with 14 bases in between. The CDR3 totals 15 residues. The V gene's germline CDR1 is SGHTA and CDR2 FQGNSA. CDR3 sequence: CASSLGRMGRTEAFF. CDR3 in DNA: TGTGCCAGCAGCTTAGGACGGATGGGGCGGACTGAAGCTTTCTTT.

The chain has TRBV19 and TRBJ1-2; maybe TRBD1 (5 bases). Per the germline V gene, CDR1 is LNHDA and CDR2 is SQIVND (reference sequence). The V gene lost 2 bases and the J gene lost 0 bases, with 10 bases spanning the gap. This CDR3 spans 15 amino acids. CDR3 DNA: TGTGCCAGTAGTATACAGGGTACGGCTAACTATGGCTACACCTTC. Encoded protein: CASSIQGTANYGYTF.

The rearrangement links TRBV12-3 or TRBV12-4 to TRBJ2-1, with unresolved D. The CDR3 extends over 13 amino acids. V dropped 6 bases and J dropped 7 bases, with 13 bases sitting between them. The CDR3 nucleotides read TGTGCCAGCAGGGTAGCCCGGTCAAATGAGCAGTTCTTC. This codes for CASRVARSNEQFF.

This clone has only a few counts. The chain links TRBV7-6 to TRBJ2-1, with D perhaps TRBD1 (6 bases). The V end was cut by 5 bases, the J end by 6 bases, with 11 bases between. CDR3 length: 13 residues. Germline CDR1 and CDR2: SGHVS and FNYEAQ. CDR3: CASSLGQRNEQFF. Written as DNA, the CDR3 is TGTGCCAGCAGCCTCGGACAGCGCAATGAGCAGTTCTTC.

The chain joins TRBV15 to TRBJ2-1, with TRBD2 matching 12 bases. After removal of 0 bases from V and 7 bases from J, the junction contained 4 bases not matched to a gene. CDR1 is LNHNV, CDR2 YYDKDF, per germline (reference sequence). This CDR3 has 16 amino acids. CDR3 sequence (DNA): TGTGCCACCAGCAGAGACTTGGGGACTAGCGGGAATGAGCAGTTCTTC. Amino acid sequence: CATSRDLGTSGNEQFF.

The count of this clone is one. V usage is TRBV12-5 and J usage is TRBJ1-1; D ambiguous. Germline CDR1 and CDR2: LGHNT and FRNRAP. This CDR3 has 13 residues. Deletions cut 5 bases from V and 6 bases from J, with 13 bases between. As DNA, the CDR3 is TGTGCTAGTGGTCCCCCGGCGGTTTCTGAAGCTTTCTTT. Translating it yields CASGPPAVSEAFF. The variable domain in full, with the rest retrieved from reference TRBV12-5 and TRBJ1-1, is DARVTQTPRHKVTEMGQEVTMRCQPILGHNTVFWYRQTMMQGLELLAYFRNRAPLDDSGMPKDRFSAEMPDATLATLKIQPSEPRDSAVYFCASGPPAVSEAFFGQGTRLTVV.

Concerning this clone: Other DNA sequences from this sample encode an identical CDR3 as well. The chain combines TRBV29-1 with TRBJ1-2, with 12 bases that match TRBD1. Germline assignment: CDR1 SQVTM and CDR2 ANQGSEA. V lost 3 bases to trimming and J lost 4 bases; unmatched junction nucleotides: 3. This CDR3 is built from 14 residues. DNA for the CDR3: TGCAGCGTTGAGGGGACAGGGGGCGCCTATGGCTACACCTTC. This translates into CSVEGTGGAYGYTF. The complete variable domain, with remaining parts taken from reference TRBV29-1 and TRBJ1-2, reads SAVISQKPSRDICQRGTSLTIQCQVDSQVTMMFWYRQQPGQSLTLIATANQGSEATYESGFVIDKFPISRPNLTFSTLTVSNMSPEDSSIYLCSVEGTGGAYGYTFGSGTRLTVV.

The chain carries TRBV5-5 and TRBJ1-5, with D possibly TRBD1 on 5 matching bases. The length of the CDR3 is 19 residues. V was shortened by 1 base and J by 3 bases, with 23 bases between the two germline ends. Germline CDR1 SGHKS, CDR2 YYEKEE (reference sequence). The CDR3 nucleotides are TGTGCCAGCAGCTTGCCCAGGGTTTTGAGGTTCCCGGCCAATCAGCCCCAGCATTTT. It encodes CASSLPRVLRFPANQPQHF.

The chain carries TRBV2 and TRBJ1-4, with D possibly matching TRBD1 (5 bases). V lost 1 base and J 8 bases, leaving 17 bases between the germline ends. There are 16 residues in the CDR3. The germline CDR1 and CDR2 sequences are SNHLY and FYNNEI. CDR3 nucleotides: TGTGCCAGCAGTGAAGTCCGAAGCAGATGGGGCGAAAAACTGTTTTTT. Translated: CASSEVRSRWGEKLFF.

This rearrangement joins TRBV5-1 to TRBJ2-3; 8 bases align to TRBD1. The CDR3 has 14 amino acids. CDR1 SGHRS and CDR2 YFSETQ come from the germline V gene. Unmatched junction bases numbered 4, after V lost 6 bases and J lost 1 base. The DNA for the CDR3 is TGCGCCAGCACAAGGGGACAGGGCACAGATACGCAGTATTTT. Translated, it gives CASTRGQGTDTQYF.